Shown below are 21 T cell receptor beta chains from a single sample sequenced in a study of blood T cell repertoires in COVID-19. Assay used: immunoSEQ multiplex PCR; TCRdb lists only in-frame clones, some missing. The table lists about 130,000 clones, roughly 80% of them singletons. Material: peripheral blood. These receptor sequences come from a woman aged 45 to 65 with acute or convalescent COVID-19.

The chain combines TRBV24-1 with TRBJ1-6, with D uncertain. This CDR3 has 15 residues. V was pared by 0 bases and J by 3 bases, with 5 bases between. Germline V gene lookup returns CDR1 KGHDR and CDR2 SFDVKD. The CDR3 reads CATSDLINYNSPLHF. The CDR3 region has the DNA TGTGCCACCAGTGATTTGATAAACTATAATTCACCCCTCCACTTT.

This chain uses TRBV24-1 with TRBJ1-2, with D hard to call. Germline values: CDR1 KGHDR, CDR2 SFDVKD. V dropped 3 bases and J dropped 8 bases, with 12 bases sitting between them. There are 13 residues in the CDR3. The DNA of the CDR3 is TGTGCCACCAGTGATGACCCCTTGAGGGGCTACACCTTC. Amino acid sequence: CATSDDPLRGYTF.

This clone has a handful of counts. This rearrangement joins TRBV12-3 or TRBV12-4 to TRBJ1-1; the D is unclear. The CDR3 spans 13 residues. V shed 1 base and J shed 2 bases, with 5 bases lying between them. The CDR3: CASSLDGNTEAFF. The CDR3 DNA reads as TGTGCCAGCAGTTTAGACGGTAACACTGAAGCTTTCTTT.

This clone was observed a few times. The rearrangement links TRBV4-1 to TRBJ1-5, with D possibly TRBD1 on 6 matching bases. The CDR3 loop spans 15 amino acids. V was trimmed by 0 bases and J by 2 bases, leaving 8 bases between them. Germline V gene lookup returns CDR1 MGHRA and CDR2 YSYEKL. In nucleotides, the CDR3 is TGCGCCAGCAGCCAAGATAGGACAGGCAATCAGCCCCAGCATTTT. Protein: CASSQDRTGNQPQHF.

The chain joins TRBV2 to TRBJ2-1, with 9 bases identical to TRBD2. J lost 9 bases, V lost 4 bases, and 10 bases had no gene match. CDR3 size: 15 residues. The germline V gene encodes CDR1 SNHLY and CDR2 FYNNEI. Here the CDR3 DNA reads TGTGCCAGCAGTGGAGGGACTAGCAGGGCGGGTGAGCAGTTCTTC. It encodes CASSGGTSRAGEQFF.

This chain uses TRBV2 with TRBJ2-1; the match to TRBD2 covers 9 bases. V shed 5 bases and J 5 bases; nucleotides not matched to a gene: 7. The CDR3 is made up of 15 amino acids. Germline V gene sequence: CDR1 SNHLY, CDR2 FYNNEI. The chain's CDR3 is CASSKLGLANNEQFF. DNA for the CDR3: TGTGCCAGCAGTAAATTGGGACTAGCAAACAATGAGCAGTTCTTC.

Only a few counts were recorded for this clone. V usage is TRBV5-1 and J usage is TRBJ1-1; D is unclear. Trimming pared 5 bases from V and 1 base from J, leaving 15 bases between. Per germline, CDR1 SGHRS and CDR2 YFSETQ. This CDR3 is 15 amino acids long. The CDR3 loop reads CASRFEQIQNTEAFF. The DNA of the CDR3 is TGCGCCAGCAGGTTTGAACAGATCCAGAACACTGAAGCTTTCTTT.

The chain joins TRBV28 to TRBJ1-2, with D possibly being TRBD1 (6 bases). Germline-derived CDR1 and CDR2 are MDHEN and SYDVKM. The CDR3 has 16 amino acids. The V end was cut by 6 bases, the J end by 0 bases, with 17 bases between. The CDR3 nucleotides read TGTGCCAGCAGGCCCAGGGGTCAGGGAGCTAACTATGGCTACACCTTC. Translated, it gives CASRPRGQGANYGYTF.

V usage is TRBV5-1 and J usage is TRBJ2-6; D is ambiguous. Germline lookup yields CDR1 SGHRS and CDR2 YFSETQ. Trimming took 1 base from V and 0 from J, leaving 5 bases between them. CDR3 length equals 15 residues. For the CDR3, the DNA is TGCGCCAGCAGCTTGTACGGCTCTGGGGCCAACGTCCTGACTTTC. Its translation is CASSLYGSGANVLTF.

The V call is TRBV2, the J call TRBJ1-4, with TRBD1 matching 8 bases. Germline V lookup: CDR1 SNHLY, CDR2 FYNNEI. The CDR3 is 14 residues long. V lost 3 bases to trimming and J lost 8 bases; unmatched junction nucleotides: 5. In nucleotides, the CDR3 is TGTGCCAGCAGTGACCCAGGGGGCTTGGAAAAACTGTTTTTT. As protein: CASSDPGGLEKLFF.

The rearrangement links TRBV2 to TRBJ2-7; 8 nucleotides align to TRBD1. The CDR3 sequence is 15 residues long. With 6 bases clipped from V and 7 bases from J, the junction kept 14 bases outside the gene matches. Germline V gene sequence: CDR1 SNHLY, CDR2 FYNNEI. Here the CDR3 reads CASSALGQGPGEQYF. CDR3 bases: TGTGCCAGCAGCGCTTTAGGACAGGGACCTGGGGAGCAGTACTTC.

The chain combines TRBV6-5 with TRBJ1-5; 9 bases map to TRBD1. Germline CDR1 and CDR2: MNHEY and SVGAGI. This CDR3 comprises 15 residues. V was clipped by 6 bases and J by 0 bases; unmatched bases: 3. In nucleotides, the CDR3 is TGTGCCAGCAGGGGGACAGGGTATAGCAATCAGCCCCAGCATTTT. This sequence encodes CASRGTGYSNQPQHF.

This sequence joins TRBV30 and TRBJ1-2; D possibly corresponds to TRBD1 (6 bases). The CDR3 has 15 residues. Trimming stripped 4 bases from V and 1 base from J, with 16 bases between. Germline assignment: CDR1 GTSNPN and CDR2 SVGIG (reference sequence). CDR3 DNA sequence: TGTGCCTGGACCCAGGGCAGGGGAATTAACTATGGCTACACCTTC. Translated: CAWTQGRGINYGYTF.

This clone was seen only a few times. The chain recombines TRBV7-8 with TRBJ2-1, with 7 bases fitting TRBD1. V was clipped by 5 bases and J by 5 bases; unmatched bases: 6. Germline loops: CDR1 SGHVS, CDR2 FQNEAQ. CDR3 length: 14 residues. CDR3 sequence reads: CASSLQGTNNEQFF. CDR3 nucleotide sequence: TGTGCCAGCAGCCTACAGGGGACGAACAATGAGCAGTTCTTC.

V usage is TRBV5-6 and J usage is TRBJ2-5; D ambiguous. The CDR3 covers 14 residues. Looked up from germline, CDR1 is SGHDT and CDR2 is YYEEEE. V gave up 1 base and J gave up 2 bases, with 9 bases separating them. In DNA, the CDR3 is TGTGCCAGCAGCTTGAGTCAGGTGCAAGAGACCCAGTACTTC. Translated: CASSLSQVQETQYF.

This sequence joins TRBV24-1 and TRBJ2-2; no definite D call. This CDR3 comprises 14 residues. V was cut by 6 bases and J by 6 bases, with 13 bases left in between. Germline V lookup: CDR1 KGHDR, CDR2 SFDVKD. The CDR3 DNA follows: TGTGCCACCAGTCGAACCAAAAGAGCCGGGGAGCTGTTTTTT. Protein sequence: CATSRTKRAGELFF.

This clone was found once. The chain employs TRBV6-4 and TRBJ1-1; TRBD1 matches 7 bases. The germline V gene encodes CDR1 MRHNA and CDR2 SNTAGT. J lost 8 bases, V lost 7 bases, and 10 bases had no gene match. CDR3 size: 13 residues. CDR3 protein: CASKSSMTGEAFF. The CDR3 region has the DNA TGTGCCAGCAAAAGCTCCATGACAGGGGAAGCTTTCTTT.

V and J are TRBV2 and TRBJ2-1; D gene uncertain. V was cut by 5 bases and J by 4 bases, with 21 bases left in between. Germline CDR1 reads SNHLY; CDR2 reads FYNNEI. The CDR3 consists of 17 residues. The CDR3 DNA is TGTGCCAGCAGTCATGGTTACGAACTAAAACAATACAATGAGCAGTTCTTC. As protein: CASSHGYELKQYNEQFF.

The CDR3: CASSFGGTGTPLHF. CDR3 bases: TGTGCCAGCAGTTTCGGCGGGACAGGGACACCCCTCCACTTT. The chain uses TRBV28 and TRBJ1-6, with 9 bases identical to TRBD1. The CDR3 extends over 14 amino acids. In germline, CDR1 is MDHEN, CDR2 SYDVKM. The J segment lost 11 bases and the V segment lost 3 bases, leaving 5 bases of the junction unmatched. The full variable domain, with the rest looked up from reference TRBV28 and TRBJ1-6, is DVKVTQSSRYLVKRTGEKVFLECVQDMDHENMFWYRQDPGLGLRLIYFSYDVKMKEKGDIPEGYSVSREKKERFSLILESASTNQTSMYLCASSFGGTGTPLHFGNGTRLTVT.

The chain is built from TRBV4-2 and TRBJ2-7; the D is unclear. V lost 2 bases to trimming and J lost 0 bases, with 14 bases between them. This CDR3 comprises 16 residues. Germline V gives CDR1 LGHNA, CDR2 YNFKEQ. The CDR3 sequence: CASSQRAGTNSYEQYF. In nucleotides, the CDR3 is TGTGCCAGCAGCCAAAGAGCCGGTACTAACTCCTACGAGCAGTACTTC.

The chain combines TRBV28 with TRBJ1-6; 11 nucleotides align to TRBD1. This CDR3 spans 14 amino acids. The germline V gene encodes CDR1 MDHEN and CDR2 SYDVKM. V was pared by 4 bases and J by 9 bases, with 2 bases of the junction left unmatched. The CDR3 nucleotides are TGTGCCAGCAGTTACGGGACAGGGGGTTCACCCCTCCACTTT. Translated: CASSYGTGGSPLHF.